The following is a T cell receptor beta chain sequence with its context. Its cognate antigen is unknown. The CDR3 runs 17 residues. Germline assignment: CDR1 SGHRS and CDR2 YFSETQ. V shed 0 bases, J shed 0 bases, and the junction held 8 bases outside the gene matches. This sample is part of a study of beta chain features in type 1 diabetes. Study observations and caveats: Among all four CD4+ subsets, Type 1 diabetes patients had TCRB CDR3s that were moderately but significantly shorter.

Investigators reverse transcribed all isolated RNA, so they sequenced expressed TCRB transcripts. The assay was immunoSEQ multiplex PCR, and TCRdb's table has in-frame clones only and misses some. The data hold roughly 150,000 clones, with approximately 7.8% observed a single time. The chain uses TRBV5-1 and TRBJ1-1, with 7 positions matching TRBD1. The receptor was derived from a woman in her thirties or forties with type 1 diabetes. Source material: central memory CD4+ T cells from blood. Here the CDR3 reads CASSLGLRQGLNTEAFF. CDR3 nucleotides: TGCGCCAGCAGCTTGGGCCTACGACAGGGATTGAACACTGAAGCTTTCTTT.